This is a list of T cell receptor beta chains from one sample in a study of blood T cells in healthy people across ages. TCRdb re-called the 5' RACE reads through MiXCR, storing one row per CDR3 protein. The sample contains some 930,000 distinct CDR3 sequences, about 29% of which appear only once. This same sample was also taken into another study, of T cells of mothers and their children.

Sequenced material: blood. These receptors were obtained from a woman in her thirties or forties in good health. The CDR3 runs from the conserved cysteine through the conserved F or W. A D gene is named only where the DNA matches it firmly. The size of a clone is reported for some rows only, either as once, few or many, or as a class for expanded clones.

V gene	clone size	J gene	D gene	CDR3 protein	CDR3 DNA
TRBV28	few	TRBJ2-7	TRBD1	CASSQSGQGAGEQYF	TGTGCCAGCTCCCAATCGGGGCAGGGGGCGGGGGAGCAGTACTTC
TRBV2	many	TRBJ1-5	.	CASSGQRSNQPQHF	TGTGCCAGCAGTGGTCAGAGAAGCAATCAGCCCCAGCATTTT
TRBV2	few	TRBJ2-1	TRBD2	CASRGTSGGTHNEQFF	TGTGCCAGCAGAGGGACTAGCGGGGGGACTCACAATGAGCAGTTCTTC
TRBV28	.	TRBJ1-5	.	CASRGLQGAQHF	TGTGCCAGCAGGGGACTACAGGGAGCCCAGCATTTT
TRBV29-1	.	TRBJ2-6	.	CSASQGLGANVLTF	TGCAGCGCCTCCCAGGGATTGGGGGCCAACGTCCTGACTTTC
TRBV19	many	TRBJ2-5	TRBD1	CASSIDRGRAETQYF	TGTGCCAGTAGTATCGATAGGGGGCGCGCGGAGACCCAGTACTTC
TRBV28	few	TRBJ1-2	.	CASTPSRAYGYTF	TGTGCCAGCACCCCAAGTAGGGCCTATGGCTACACCTTC
TRBV5-4	many	TRBJ2-7	TRBD2	CASSSSLAGAATYEQYF	TGTGCCAGCAGTTCCTCTCTAGCGGGGGCCGCAACCTACGAGCAGTACTTC
TRBV20-1	.	TRBJ2-6	.	CSAPRSSGANVLTF	TGCAGTGCCCCGAGGAGTTCTGGGGCCAACGTCCTGACTTTC
TRBV29-1	many	TRBJ2-3	TRBD1	CSVEVTGGLTDTQYF	TGCAGCGTTGAAGTGACAGGGGGCTTGACAGATACGCAGTATTTT
TRBV5-1	few	TRBJ2-1	TRBD2	CASSWDRGGGAYNEQFF	TGCGCCAGCAGCTGGGACCGGGGCGGGGGGGCGTACAATGAGCAGTTCTTC
TRBV12-3/TRBV12-4	once	TRBJ1-5	.	CASSLQGHRDQPQHF	TGTGCCAGCTCCCTGCAGGGACACAGGGATCAGCCCCAGCATTTT
TRBV21-1	.	TRBJ1-1	.	CASSPRGRGLSTEAFF	TGTGCCAGCAGCCCTCGGGGCAGGGGGCTAAGCACTGAAGCTTTCTTT
TRBV4-2	.	TRBJ2-2	.	CASSQVRGLAGELFF	TGTGCCAGCAGCCAAGTTCGCGGGTTAGCCGGGGAGCTGTTTTTT
TRBV12-3/TRBV12-4	.	TRBJ2-1	.	CASSFSRVSYNEQFF	TGTGCCAGCAGTTTCAGTCGGGTCTCCTACAATGAGCAGTTCTTC
TRBV7-3	.	TRBJ2-1	.	CASSSKPSGSYNEQFF	TGTGCCAGCAGCTCAAAACCATCGGGCTCCTACAATGAGCAGTTCTTC
TRBV3-1	few	TRBJ1-2	.	CASSQLSGGYTF	TGTGCCAGCAGCCAACTCTCTGGGGGCTACACCTTC
TRBV6-6	many	TRBJ2-7	TRBD1	CASSFVQGNEQYF	TGTGCCAGCAGCTTCGTACAGGGGAACGAGCAGTACTTC
TRBV6-1	few	TRBJ2-6	.	CASSESAESSGANVLTF	TGTGCCAGCAGTGAATCCGCAGAAAGCTCTGGGGCCAACGTCCTGACTTTC
TRBV7-9	few	TRBJ2-5	.	CASSLVANQETQYF	TGTGCCAGCAGCTTAGTGGCCAACCAAGAGACCCAGTACTTC
TRBV7-9	once	TRBJ1-1	.	CASGTAITEAFF	TGTGCCAGCGGCACCGCGATCACTGAAGCTTTCTTT
TRBV5-1	.	TRBJ2-4	.	CASSYASRIERYF	TGCGCCAGCAGTTATGCTAGCAGGATCGAGCGGTACTTC
TRBV5-1	.	TRBJ2-1	TRBD1	CASSTTGNSYNKQFF	TGCGCCAGCAGCACGACAGGGAACTCCTACAATAAGCAGTTCTTC
TRBV6-2/TRBV6-3	few	TRBJ2-7	.	CASSYSGPDYEQYF	TGTGCCAGCAGTTACTCCGGGCCCGACTACGAGCAGTACTTC
TRBV9	.	TRBJ1-1	.	CASSSDRKLNTEAFF	TGTGCCAGCAGCTCCGACAGGAAACTGAACACTGAAGCTTTCTTT
TRBV11-2	few	TRBJ2-3	.	CAGSLLRGISTDTQYF	TGTGCCGGCAGCTTACTCCGGGGGATAAGCACAGATACGCAGTATTTT
TRBV3-1	.	TRBJ2-1	TRBD2	CASSQGLAGHNNEQFF	TGTGCCAGCAGCCAGGGACTAGCGGGGCACAATAATGAGCAGTTCTTC
TRBV6-5	.	TRBJ1-1	.	CASSGSARAFF	TGTGCCAGCAGTGGGTCGGCGCGGGCTTTCTTT
TRBV9	.	TRBJ1-1	.	CASTPRMNTEAFF	TGTGCCAGCACCCCGAGGATGAACACTGAAGCTTTCTTT
TRBV11-2	.	TRBJ1-1	.	CASSLEGAYAEAFF	TGTGCCAGCAGCTTAGAGGGGGCGTACGCTGAAGCTTTCTTT
TRBV5-1	few	TRBJ2-1	.	CASSPRNENNEQFF	TGCGCCAGCAGCCCTAGGAACGAAAACAATGAGCAGTTCTTC
TRBV10-3	many	TRBJ2-1	.	CAISRLPNEQFF	TGTGCCATCAGCCGATTACCAAATGAGCAGTTCTTC
TRBV9	.	TRBJ1-1	.	CASNQDTDTEAFF	TGTGCCAGCAACCAGGACACGGACACTGAAGCTTTCTTT
TRBV12-3/TRBV12-4	.	TRBJ1-5	.	CASSTGRTDSNQPQHF	TGTGCCAGCAGCACAGGACGGACTGATAGCAATCAGCCCCAGCATTTT
TRBV4-2	.	TRBJ2-2	.	CASTERGVSNTGELFF	TGTGCCAGCACAGAAAGGGGGGTTTCCAACACCGGGGAGCTGTTTTTT
TRBV28	.	TRBJ2-6	.	CASLPSDSFSFVSSGANVLTF	TGTGCCAGCCTCCCGTCTGACAGCTTCTCATTCGTCAGCTCTGGGGCCAACGTCCTGACTTTC
TRBV2	few	TRBJ2-5	.	CASSDWRVQETQYF	TGTGCCAGCAGTGATTGGAGGGTCCAAGAGACCCAGTACTTC
TRBV29-1	many	TRBJ2-5	.	CSVGPRGEQYF	TGCAGCGTTGGCCCAAGGGGGGAGCAGTACTTC
TRBV7-2	few	TRBJ2-7	.	CASKPRRESYEQYF	TGTGCCAGTAAACCTCGGAGGGAATCCTACGAGCAGTACTTC
TRBV7-9	many	TRBJ2-5	.	CASSRRGSGETQYF	TGTGCCAGCAGCCGCAGGGGTTCGGGAGAGACCCAGTACTTC
TRBV20-1	few	TRBJ2-7	.	CSARPTSVATYEQYF	TGCAGTGCTAGGCCCACGAGTGTAGCGACCTACGAGCAGTACTTC
TRBV5-1	.	TRBJ2-1	TRBD1	CASSRFRDSPNNEQFF	TGCGCCAGCAGCCGATTCCGGGACAGCCCAAACAATGAGCAGTTCTTC
TRBV6-6	few	TRBJ1-4	.	CASRSQGTNEKLFF	TGTGCCAGCCGATCACAGGGAACTAATGAAAAACTGTTTTTT
TRBV6-2/TRBV6-3	few	TRBJ2-7	.	CASSGTRAIYEQYF	TGTGCCAGCTCTGGGACGAGGGCGATCTACGAGCAGTACTTC